The 11 T cell receptor beta chains below were found in one sample sequenced in a study of blood T cell repertoires in COVID-19 (dated by TCRdb to 2020 to 2022). The library was made by the immunoSEQ multiplex PCR assay. This is the immuneACCESS table as TCRdb keeps it, with only in-frame sequences that have V and J called. A part of the clones is gone; compared with another copy, unresolved V genes explain less than half, and the rest is unexplained. The sample table lists tens of thousands of clones, 84% of them with a count of one. The top ten constitute roughly 4% of the sample. The sample comprised peripheral blood. These receptors all come from a man between 50 and 59 years old with acute or convalescent COVID-19.

This clone was seen only once. V is TRBV4-3 and J is TRBJ1-1; 7 nucleotides align to TRBD1. Trimming cost V 2 bases and J 5 bases; bases outside gene matches: 14. In germline, CDR1 is LGHNA, CDR2 YSLEER. This CDR3 has 17 residues. Here the CDR3 DNA reads TGCGCCAGCAGCCAAACTATAACAGGGGTAAGCGGGACTGAAGCTTTCTTT. Protein sequence: CASSQTITGVSGTEAFF.

This clone was observed a few times. The chain combines TRBV10-2 with TRBJ2-1, with 7 bases lining up with TRBD1. V gave up 2 bases and J gave up 5 bases; unmatched junction bases: 9. CDR1 and CDR2 from the germline V gene are WSHSY and SAAADI. The CDR3 consists of 16 residues. As DNA, the CDR3 is TGCGCCAGCAGTGAGGAGAGGGGGCGGCAGGACAATGAGCAGTTCTTC. It codes for CASSEERGRQDNEQFF.

V is TRBV6-5 and J is TRBJ1-2; possibly TRBD1 for D (5 bases). Trimming removed 2 bases from V and 4 bases from J, with 14 bases in between. This CDR3 spans 15 amino acids. Per the germline V gene, CDR1 is MNHEY and CDR2 is SVGAGI. The CDR3 sequence: CASSYRSTGLYGYTF. CDR3 DNA: TGTGCCAGCAGTTACAGGTCGACGGGACTCTATGGCTACACCTTC.

This chain connects TRBV6-2 or TRBV6-3 to TRBJ2-1; maybe TRBD2 (5 bases). This CDR3 is 14 amino acids long. Looked up from germline, CDR1 is MNHEY and CDR2 is SVGEGT. Trimming pared 2 bases from V and 7 bases from J, leaving 12 bases between. CDR3 in amino acids: CASSYDSGWNEQFF. The CDR3 nucleotides are TGTGCCAGCAGTTACGACTCGGGGTGGAATGAGCAGTTCTTC.

The chain joins TRBV5-4 to TRBJ1-2; TRBD1 agrees at 8 bases. V trimming: 4 bases; J trimming: 8 bases; junction bases outside the gene matches: 4. Germline loops: CDR1 SGHNT, CDR2 YYREEE (reference sequence). The CDR3 has 12 amino acids. CDR3 nucleotide sequence: TGTGCCAGCAGCCTGGACAGGGAAGGCTACACCTTC. Encoded protein: CASSLDREGYTF.

The chain combines TRBV30 with TRBJ2-2; D uncertain. Germline loops: CDR1 GTSNPN, CDR2 SVGIG (reference sequence). This CDR3 comprises 13 residues. With 0 bases removed from V and 0 bases from J, the gap between germline ends came to 2 bases. CDR3 nucleotides: TGTGCCTGGAGTGTCACGAACACCGGGGAGCTGTTTTTT. Its translation: CAWSVTNTGELFF.

This clone was detected a few times. This chain joins TRBV5-1 and TRBJ2-5; a possible D gene is TRBD1 (6 bases). V lost 4 bases to trimming and J lost 1 base, with 8 bases between them. The length of the CDR3 is 13 residues. Germline assignment: CDR1 SGHRS and CDR2 YFSETQ. CDR3 DNA sequence: TGCGCCAGCAGCCGACAGGTCCAAGAGACCCAGTACTTC. Protein: CASSRQVQETQYF.

This clone appeared a few times. The J gene is TRBJ1-1, the V gene TRBV30; 8 nucleotides match TRBD1. The CDR3 totals 16 residues. The V and J ends lost 4 bases and 1 base, in that order; junction bases with no gene match: 11. Per germline, CDR1 GTSNPN and CDR2 SVGIG (reference sequence). The CDR3, as DNA: TGTGCCTGGAACTCCCCACGGACAGGGAGGAACACTGAAGCTTTCTTT. Encoded protein: CAWNSPRTGRNTEAFF.

This clone appeared once. The chain joins TRBV6-5 to TRBJ2-5; D might be TRBD2 (5 bases). The CDR3 extends over 12 amino acids. Per the germline V gene, CDR1 is MNHEY and CDR2 is SVGAGI. V dropped 6 bases and J dropped 6 bases, with 11 bases sitting between them. CDR3 loop: CASRIPGKTQYF. DNA for the CDR3: TGTGCCAGCAGAATACCGGGGAAGACCCAGTACTTC.

V is TRBV18 and J is TRBJ2-7, with 7 nucleotides matching TRBD2. There are 13 residues in the CDR3. J was trimmed by 5 bases and V by 8 bases; bases with no gene match: 9. Germline CDR1 KGHSH, CDR2 LQKENI. Here the CDR3 reads CASASSRGDEQYF. The CDR3 DNA sequence: TGTGCCAGCGCGTCCAGTCGGGGGGACGAGCAGTACTTC.

The chain has TRBV5-4 and TRBJ1-6; 7 bases align to TRBD1. V gave up 0 bases and J gave up 7 bases; unmatched junction bases: 1. Germline values: CDR1 SGHNT, CDR2 YYREEE (reference sequence). The length of the CDR3 is 14 residues. This chain's CDR3 is CASSLGDSNSPLHF. The CDR3 bases are TGTGCCAGCAGCTTGGGGGACAGCAATTCACCCCTCCACTTT.